This T cell receptor (beta chain) came from a study of blood T cell repertoires in COVID-19. At the level of the study: The United States, Italy and Spain provided the acute and convalescent COVID-19 samples. T cells, B-cell-depleted T cells, or PBMCs supplied cDNA or gDNA.

Source study methods: Amplifying reference gene primers gave estimates of nucleated cell counts. The method was immunoSEQ multiplex PCR; TCRdb's version includes in-frame clones alone and lacks a portion of them. V and J calls and clone size are as listed in that table; D and trimming were resolved from the DNA. This sample yields under 60,000 clones, of which more than 90% are seen a single time; about 6.3% belongs to the top ten. V was pared by 3 bases and J by 5 bases, with 8 bases between. Germline CDR1 is SGHRS and CDR2 is YFSETQ. The CDR3 sequence is 12 residues long. The chain links TRBV5-1 to TRBJ1-1; a weak D match, TRBD1 (6 bases). The material sequenced was peripheral blood. The TCR was taken from a middle-aged man with active COVID-19. The CDR3 bases are TGCGCCAGCAGCTCACAGGGTACTGAAGCTTTCTTT. It translates to CASSSQGTEAFF.